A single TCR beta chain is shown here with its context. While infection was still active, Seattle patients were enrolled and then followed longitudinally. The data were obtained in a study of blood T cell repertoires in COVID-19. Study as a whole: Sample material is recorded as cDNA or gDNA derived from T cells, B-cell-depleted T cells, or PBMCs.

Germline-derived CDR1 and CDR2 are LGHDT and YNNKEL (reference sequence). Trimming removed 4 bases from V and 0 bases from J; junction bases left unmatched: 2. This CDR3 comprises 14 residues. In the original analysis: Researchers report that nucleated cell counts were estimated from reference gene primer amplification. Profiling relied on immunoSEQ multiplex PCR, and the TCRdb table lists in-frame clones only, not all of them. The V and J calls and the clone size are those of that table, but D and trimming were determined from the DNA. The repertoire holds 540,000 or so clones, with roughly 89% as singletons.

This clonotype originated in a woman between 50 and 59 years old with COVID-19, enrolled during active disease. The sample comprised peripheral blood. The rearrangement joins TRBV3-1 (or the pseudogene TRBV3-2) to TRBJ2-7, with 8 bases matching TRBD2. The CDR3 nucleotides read TGTGCCAGCAGCCCTGCGGGGGGCTCCTACGAGCAGTACTTC. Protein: CASSPAGGSYEQYF.